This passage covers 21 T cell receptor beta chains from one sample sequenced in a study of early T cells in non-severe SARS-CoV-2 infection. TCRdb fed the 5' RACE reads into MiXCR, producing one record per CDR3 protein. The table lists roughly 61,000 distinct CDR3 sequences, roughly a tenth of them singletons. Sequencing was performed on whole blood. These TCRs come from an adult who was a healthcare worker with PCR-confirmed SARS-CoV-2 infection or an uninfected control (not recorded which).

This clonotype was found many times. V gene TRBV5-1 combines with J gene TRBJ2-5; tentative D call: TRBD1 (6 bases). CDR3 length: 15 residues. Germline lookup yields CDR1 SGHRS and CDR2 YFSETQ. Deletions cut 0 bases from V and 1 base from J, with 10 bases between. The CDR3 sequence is CASSLGQGIQETQYF. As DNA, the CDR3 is TGCGCCAGCAGCTTGGGTCAGGGGATCCAAGAGACCCAGTACTTC.

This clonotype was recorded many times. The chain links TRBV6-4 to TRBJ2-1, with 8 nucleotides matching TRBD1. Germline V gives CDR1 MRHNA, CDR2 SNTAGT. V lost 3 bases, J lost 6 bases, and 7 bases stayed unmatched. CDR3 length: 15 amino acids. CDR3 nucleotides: TGTGCCAGCAGTGATGGGACAGGTCTTTCCAATGAGCAGTTCTTC. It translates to CASSDGTGLSNEQFF.

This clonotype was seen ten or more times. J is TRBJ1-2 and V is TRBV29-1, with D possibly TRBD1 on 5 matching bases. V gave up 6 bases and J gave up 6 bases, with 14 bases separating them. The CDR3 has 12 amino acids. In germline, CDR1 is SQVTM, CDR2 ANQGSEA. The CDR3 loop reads CSVGGVAHGYTF. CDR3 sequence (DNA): TGCAGCGTCGGGGGGGTTGCGCATGGCTACACCTTC.

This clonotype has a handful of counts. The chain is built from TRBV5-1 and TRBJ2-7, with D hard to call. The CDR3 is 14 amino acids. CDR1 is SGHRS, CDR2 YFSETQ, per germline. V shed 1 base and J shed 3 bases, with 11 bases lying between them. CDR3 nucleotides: TGCGCCAGCAGCTTGAGTGTCACCGACTACGAGCAGTACTTC. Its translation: CASSLSVTDYEQYF.

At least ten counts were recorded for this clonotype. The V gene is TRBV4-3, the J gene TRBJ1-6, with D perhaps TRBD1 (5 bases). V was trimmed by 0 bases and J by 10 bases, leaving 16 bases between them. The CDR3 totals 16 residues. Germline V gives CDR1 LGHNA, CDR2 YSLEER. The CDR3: CASSQDIQGPGSPLHF. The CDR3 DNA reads TGCGCCAGCAGCCAAGATATCCAGGGCCCCGGGTCACCCCTCCACTTT.

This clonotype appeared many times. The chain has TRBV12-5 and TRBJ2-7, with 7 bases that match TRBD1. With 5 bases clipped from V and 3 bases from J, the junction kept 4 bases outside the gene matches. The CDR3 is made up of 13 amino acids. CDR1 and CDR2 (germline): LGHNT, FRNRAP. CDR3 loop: CASGPGTDYEQYF. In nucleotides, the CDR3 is TGTGCTAGTGGTCCCGGGACAGACTACGAGCAGTACTTC.

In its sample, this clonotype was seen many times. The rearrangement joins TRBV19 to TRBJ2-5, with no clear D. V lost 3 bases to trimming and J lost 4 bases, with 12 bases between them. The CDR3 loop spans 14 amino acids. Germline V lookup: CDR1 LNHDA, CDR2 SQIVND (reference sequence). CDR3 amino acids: CASSIGETRETQYF. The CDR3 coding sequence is TGTGCCAGTAGTATTGGGGAAACTCGAGAGACCCAGTACTTC.

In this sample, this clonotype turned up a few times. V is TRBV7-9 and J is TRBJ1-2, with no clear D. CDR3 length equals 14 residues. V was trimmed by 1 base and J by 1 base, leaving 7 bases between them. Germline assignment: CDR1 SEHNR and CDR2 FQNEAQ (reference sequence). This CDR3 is CASSLGYDNYGYTF. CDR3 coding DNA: TGTGCCAGCAGCTTAGGTTACGATAACTATGGCTACACCTTC.

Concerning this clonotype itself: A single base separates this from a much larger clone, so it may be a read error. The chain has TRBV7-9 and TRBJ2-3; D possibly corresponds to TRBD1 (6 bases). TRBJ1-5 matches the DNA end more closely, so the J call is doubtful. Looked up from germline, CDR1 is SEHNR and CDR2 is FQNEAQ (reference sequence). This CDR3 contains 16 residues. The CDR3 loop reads CASRALGAGDTDTQHF. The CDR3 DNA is TGTGCCAGCAGAGCCCTTGGGGCGGGGGACACAGATACGCAGCATTTT.

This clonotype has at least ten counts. The CDR3, as DNA: TGTGCCAGCAGTTTAGAAGCTAGGGGCCAGTACTTC. As protein: CASSLEARGQYF. The gene calls are TRBV12-3 or TRBV12-4 and TRBJ2-5, with D perhaps matching TRBD1 (5 bases). The CDR3 runs to 12 residues. V lost 1 base and J 10 bases, leaving 10 bases between the germline ends.

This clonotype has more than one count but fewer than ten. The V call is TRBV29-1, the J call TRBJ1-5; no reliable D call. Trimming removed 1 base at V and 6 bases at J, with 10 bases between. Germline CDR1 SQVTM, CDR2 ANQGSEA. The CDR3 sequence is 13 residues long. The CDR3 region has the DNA TGCAGCGTTGAAGGTCAGGAGGGTCAGCCCCAGCATTTT. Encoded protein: CSVEGQEGQPQHF.

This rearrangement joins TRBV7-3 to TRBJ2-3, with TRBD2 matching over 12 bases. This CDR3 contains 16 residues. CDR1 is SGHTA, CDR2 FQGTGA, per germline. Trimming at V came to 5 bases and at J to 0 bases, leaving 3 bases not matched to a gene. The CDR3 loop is CASSEGTSGSTDTQYF. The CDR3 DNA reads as TGTGCCAGCAGCGAAGGGACTAGCGGGAGCACAGATACGCAGTATTTT.

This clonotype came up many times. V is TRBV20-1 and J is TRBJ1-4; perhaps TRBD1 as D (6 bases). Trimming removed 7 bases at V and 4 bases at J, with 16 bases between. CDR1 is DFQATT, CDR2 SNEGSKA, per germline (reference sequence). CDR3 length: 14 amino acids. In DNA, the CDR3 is TGCAGTGTTAAGCTGGGGGGCTATAATGAAAAACTGTTTTTT. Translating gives CSVKLGGYNEKLFF.

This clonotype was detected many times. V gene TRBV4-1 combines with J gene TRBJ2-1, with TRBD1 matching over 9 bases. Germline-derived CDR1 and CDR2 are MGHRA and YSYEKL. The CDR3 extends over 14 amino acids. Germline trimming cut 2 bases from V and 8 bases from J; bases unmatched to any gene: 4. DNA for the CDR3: TGCGCCAGCAGCCAACCGGGACAGGGTTATGAGCAGTTCTTC. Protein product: CASSQPGQGYEQFF.

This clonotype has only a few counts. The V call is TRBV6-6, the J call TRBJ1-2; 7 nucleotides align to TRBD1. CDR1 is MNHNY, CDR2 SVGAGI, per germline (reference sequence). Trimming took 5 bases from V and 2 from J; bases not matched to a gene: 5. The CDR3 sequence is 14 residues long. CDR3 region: CASSGTQGNYGYTF. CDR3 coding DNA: TGTGCCAGCAGTGGCACACAGGGGAACTATGGCTACACCTTC.

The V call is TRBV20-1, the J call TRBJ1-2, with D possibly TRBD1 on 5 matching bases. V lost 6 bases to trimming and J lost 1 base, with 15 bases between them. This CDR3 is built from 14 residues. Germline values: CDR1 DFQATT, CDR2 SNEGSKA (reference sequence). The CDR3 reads CSAPIGADNYGYTF. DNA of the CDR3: TGCAGTGCACCGATCGGGGCAGATAACTATGGCTACACCTTC.

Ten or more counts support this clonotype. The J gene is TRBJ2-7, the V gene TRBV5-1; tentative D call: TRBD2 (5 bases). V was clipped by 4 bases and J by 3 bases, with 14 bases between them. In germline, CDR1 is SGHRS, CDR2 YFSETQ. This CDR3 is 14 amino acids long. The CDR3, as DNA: TGCGCCAGCAGCCCGGGAAAGGACCTCTACGAGCAGTACTTC. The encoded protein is CASSPGKDLYEQYF.

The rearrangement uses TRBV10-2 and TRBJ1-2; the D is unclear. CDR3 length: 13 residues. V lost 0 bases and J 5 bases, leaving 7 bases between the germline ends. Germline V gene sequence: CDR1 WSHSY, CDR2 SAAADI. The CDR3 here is CASSESPAYGYTF. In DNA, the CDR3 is TGCGCCAGCAGTGAGTCCCCAGCTTATGGCTACACCTTC.

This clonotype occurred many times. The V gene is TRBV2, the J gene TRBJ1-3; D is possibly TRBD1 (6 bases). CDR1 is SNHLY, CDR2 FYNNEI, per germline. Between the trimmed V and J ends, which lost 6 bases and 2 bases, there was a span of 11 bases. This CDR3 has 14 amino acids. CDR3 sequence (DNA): TGTGCCAGCAGCGCAGGGGTGGCTGGAAACACCATATATTTT. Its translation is CASSAGVAGNTIYF.

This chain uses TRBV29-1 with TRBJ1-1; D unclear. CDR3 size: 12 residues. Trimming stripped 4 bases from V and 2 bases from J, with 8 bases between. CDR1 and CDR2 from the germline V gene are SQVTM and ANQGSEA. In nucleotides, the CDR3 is TGCAGCGTTGGGAACATCAACACTGAAGCTTTCTTT. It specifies CSVGNINTEAFF.

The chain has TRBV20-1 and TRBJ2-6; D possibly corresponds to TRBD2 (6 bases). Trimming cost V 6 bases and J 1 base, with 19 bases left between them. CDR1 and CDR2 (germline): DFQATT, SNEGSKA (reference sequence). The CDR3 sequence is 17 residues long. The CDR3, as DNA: TGCAGTGCCGGGATCCTTCTTCGGGGGTCTGGGGCCAACGTCCTGACTTTC. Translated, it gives CSAGILLRGSGANVLTF.